Reported below is one T cell receptor beta chain. Original analysis: By means of reference gene primer amplification, nucleated cell counts were estimated. Data came from immunoSEQ multiplex PCR; TCRdb stores just in-frame clones and leaves some out. That table furnishes V, J and clone size, whereas the DNA furnished D and trimming. The sample contains 150,000 to 190,000 clones, roughly 72% of which appear only once. V lost 1 base to trimming and J lost 2 bases, with 2 bases between them. The CDR3 totals 12 residues. Per germline, CDR1 LGHDT and CDR2 YNNKEL (reference sequence). The data stem from a study of blood T cell repertoires in COVID-19. Overall study context: Sample material is recorded as cDNA or gDNA derived from T cells, B-cell-depleted T cells, or PBMCs.

Sequencing used peripheral blood. The receptor was derived from a woman older than 75 with acute or convalescent COVID-19. V usage is TRBV3-1 (or the pseudogene TRBV3-2) and J usage is TRBJ1-1, with unresolved D. DNA for the CDR3: TGTGCCAGCAGCCAAGCAAACACTGAAGCTTTCTTT. Its translation: CASSQANTEAFF.